The rows below give T cell receptor beta chains drawn from one sample of a study of blood T cells in healthy people across ages. TCRdb processed the 5' RACE reads anew with MiXCR; each CDR3 protein has one entry. Of 1.5 million to 2 million distinct CDR3 sequences in the sample, 35% to 50% were seen once. The sample comprised blood. The receptors were gathered from a human donor in good health. Each CDR3 is given with its conserved first and last residue. A D gene is named only where the DNA matches it firmly. Expanded clones are given a class, and other clones once, few, many or no size at all.

cdr3_nt cdr3_aa d_call j_call clone_size v_call
TGCGCCGGCACCGTAGGGAGCTCCTACGAGCAGTACTTC CAGTVGSSYEQYF NA TRBJ2-7 once TRBV5-1
TGTGCCAGCAGCGCACGGGGTTATGGCACTGAAGCTTTCTTT CASSARGYGTEAFF NA TRBJ1-1 NA TRBV9
TGTGCCAGCAGTGCCCAAGGACAGGTCTATGGCTACACCTTC CASSAQGQVYGYTF TRBD1 TRBJ1-2 few TRBV28
TGTGCCAGCAGTTTATCAGGGGGGCTTATGGAGACCCAGTACTTC CASSLSGGLMETQYF NA TRBJ2-5 NA TRBV27
TGTGCCAGCAGCCAAGGGTCAGGACAGGCGGGCGAGGAGACCCAGTACTTC CASSQGSGQAGEETQYF TRBD1 TRBJ2-5 few TRBV4-2
TGTGCCATCAGACGGGGCTTAGGCCGAGGAGACAATGAGCAGTTCTTC CAIRRGLGRGDNEQFF NA TRBJ2-1 few TRBV10-3
TGTGCCAGCAGTCCGATAAGCCGGGACAGGGGGTATGAGCAGTTCTTC CASSPISRDRGYEQFF TRBD1 TRBJ2-1 few TRBV28
TGTGTCAGCAGTTCCCACCGACGAGGTCCCTACGAGCAGTACTTC CVSSSHRRGPYEQYF NA TRBJ2-7 NA TRBV12-3/TRBV12-4
TGTGCCAGCAGCTTAGTCGCGGCACCCTCTGGGGCCAACGTCCTGACTTTC CASSLVAAPSGANVLTF NA TRBJ2-6 few TRBV7-2
TGTGCCAGCAGCCAAGAGGCCGGGACTGTAGCAGATACGCAGTATTTT CASSQEAGTVADTQYF NA TRBJ2-3 few TRBV4-2
TGTGCCAGCAGCTGGGGGGCAGGGATCAGCACTGAAGCTTTCTTT CASSWGAGISTEAFF NA TRBJ1-1 NA TRBV5-5
TGCAGTGCTAGACCGTCCCGGGGATGGGCTGAAAAACTGTTTTTT CSARPSRGWAEKLFF NA TRBJ1-4 few TRBV20-1
TGCGCCAGCAGCTTCCCAGGGACCAACTATGGCTACACCTTC CASSFPGTNYGYTF NA TRBJ1-2 few TRBV5-1
TGTGCCAGCAGCGAGATGACTAGCGGGGGGGATCACTCCTACAATGAGCAGTTCTTC CASSEMTSGGDHSYNEQFF TRBD2 TRBJ2-1 NA TRBV9
TGTGCCAGCAGCGTAGCTTCCCAGGGGGCCCAAGAGACCCAGTACTTC CASSVASQGAQETQYF TRBD1 TRBJ2-5 NA TRBV9
TGTGCCAGCAGCACGCACTCACCCCAGGGCTTGACCTACGAGCAGTACTTC CASSTHSPQGLTYEQYF NA TRBJ2-7 NA TRBV7-9
TGTGCCATCAGTGAGTCGGGACAGGCCCTAGAGACCCAGTACTTC CAISESGQALETQYF TRBD1 TRBJ2-5 NA TRBV10-3